The present entry profiles one TCR beta chain with its context. This sample was included in a study of T cell responses to AZD1222 COVID-19 vaccine. CDR3 length: 10 amino acids. CDR1 MNHEY and CDR2 SMNVEV come from the germline V gene (reference sequence). Trimming pared 11 bases from V and 5 bases from J, leaving 10 bases between. Method: immunoSEQ multiplex PCR; TCRdb's copy keeps in-frame clones and lacks some. The sample consists of 120,000 or so clones, about 91% of them appearing once. The V gene is TRBV27, the J gene TRBJ2-7; D may be TRBD2 (5 bases). The starting material was peripheral blood, obtained on day 0 of AZD1222 vaccination. This TCR derives from an adult in good health. The CDR3 nucleotides are TGTGCCGTAAAGGGAGACGAGCAGTACTTC. The encoded protein is CAVKGDEQYF.